What follows are 6 T cell receptor beta chains derived from one specimen sequenced in a study of T-cell memory formation after mild COVID-19. One entry per CDR3 protein, called by TCRdb with MiXCR from the 5' RACE reads. The sample contains hundreds of thousands of distinct CDR3 sequences, about a quarter of which appear only once. Material for sequencing was PBMCs or a T cell subset sorted from them (not recorded which). The receptors derive from an adult woman who had mild COVID-19 (a few samples of this study predate the infection). Cell type and time point are not known.

The gene calls are TRBV24-1 and TRBJ1-5, with a tentative D call TRBD1 (5 bases). Germline V CDR1 and CDR2: KGHDR, SFDVKD. Trimming took 4 bases from V and 0 from J, leaving 18 bases between them. This CDR3 contains 18 residues. CDR3 protein: CATSDHPRGTHSNQPQHF. The CDR3 nucleotides are TGTGCCACCAGTGACCACCCAAGAGGGACTCATAGCAATCAGCCCCAGCATTTT.

The CDR3 DNA follows: TGTGCCTGGAGTGTAGTAGGGGGTAACAATCAGCCCCAGCATTTT. This codes for CAWSVVGGNNQPQHF. The chain employs TRBV30 and TRBJ1-5; possibly TRBD1 for D (6 bases). V gave up 0 bases and J gave up 3 bases, with 12 bases separating them. The length of the CDR3 is 15 residues. The germline V gene encodes CDR1 GTSNPN and CDR2 SVGIG (reference sequence).

This clonotype was counted only a few times. The chain links TRBV7-3 to TRBJ2-3, with D hard to call. V lost 6 bases and J lost 0, with 16 bases in between. Per germline, CDR1 SGHTA and CDR2 FQGTGA. This CDR3 spans 16 amino acids. CDR3 loop: CASRPRFDSSTDTQYF. CDR3 bases: TGTGCCAGCAGACCCCGGTTCGATTCTAGCACAGATACGCAGTATTTT.

V is TRBV11-2 and J is TRBJ2-4; 14 bases fit TRBD2. The V gene end was trimmed by 5 bases and the J gene end by 2 bases; junction bases not matched to a gene: 8. CDR1 and CDR2 (germline): SGHAT, FQNNGV. CDR3 length: 18 residues. The DNA of the CDR3 is TGTGCCAGCAGCCCGGGGACTAGCGGGAGTCTGTCCAAAAACATTCAGTACTTC. Translated, it gives CASSPGTSGSLSKNIQYF.

This clonotype appeared a few times. The gene calls are TRBV6-2 or TRBV6-3 and TRBJ1-6; D not resolved. The CDR3 runs to 11 residues. Trimming pared 6 bases from V and 18 bases from J, leaving 15 bases between. Germline values: CDR1 MNHEY, CDR2 SVGEGT. The CDR3, as DNA: TGTGCCAGCAGCGACGCGAGGCAGCCCCACTTT. Protein: CASSDARQPHF.

This clonotype has at least ten counts. V usage is TRBV19 and J usage is TRBJ2-1; D call uncertain. Germline CDR1 reads LNHDA; CDR2 reads SQIVND (reference sequence). Trimming pared 5 bases from V and 3 bases from J, leaving 11 bases between. The CDR3 runs to 14 residues. The DNA for the CDR3 is TGTGCCAGTAGTTCAGGCGGCGACTACAATGAGCAGTTCTTC. As protein: CASSSGGDYNEQFF.